A single sample is the source of the 18 T cell receptor beta chains below, sequenced in a study of regulatory T cells in long-lasting Graves disease. Stated time point: newly diagnosed GD, antithyroid drugs for less than 3 months. The authors made the TCR library using RNA they extracted from PBMCs. According to the study, TCR beta libraries were built with iRepertoire HTBI primers and CDR3-region Arm-PCR. MiXCR, run by TCRdb on the multiplex PCR reads, gives a single entry per CDR3 protein. The sample has about 400,000 distinct CDR3 sequences; 15% are singletons. The data were also submitted as part of a second study, on T cells in Graves' hyperthyroidism and ophthalmopathy.

The sequencing here drew on peripheral blood mononuclear cells (PBMCs), taken at new diagnosis, from a patient treated with antithyroid drugs. The receptors stem from a woman aged 40 to 50 with Graves disease.

This clonotype was picked up many times. The chain is built from TRBV10-3 and TRBJ2-7; TRBD1 matches 11 bases. This CDR3 contains 13 residues. V trimming: 10 bases; J trimming: 3 bases; junction bases outside the gene matches: 5. Germline loops: CDR1 ENHRY, CDR2 SYGVKD. Here the CDR3 reads CATQGQGVYEQYF. CDR3 sequence (DNA): TGTGCCACCCAGGGACAGGGGGTCTACGAGCAGTACTTC.

This chain links TRBV11-3 with TRBJ2-3, with a weak D call TRBD1 (5 bases). The CDR3 sequence is 15 residues long. The V gene's germline CDR1 is SGHNT and CDR2 YENEEA. V lost 0 bases and J lost 1, with 8 bases in between. CDR3 region: CASSLEAQGTDTQYF. CDR3 in DNA: TGTGCCAGCAGCTTAGAGGCACAGGGCACAGATACGCAGTATTTT. The full variable domain, its missing parts supplied by reference TRBV11-3 and TRBJ2-3, is EAGVVQSPRYKIIEKKQPVAFWCNPISGHNTLYWYLQNLGQGPELLIRYENEEAVDDSQLPKDRFSAERLKGVDSTLKIQPAELGDSAVYLCASSLEAQGTDTQYFGPGTRLTVL.

This clonotype was picked up many times. CDR3 coding DNA: TGTGCCAGCAGCTTCGGGGGCCTTGGCGGCTACACCTTC. As protein: CASSFGGLGGYTF. This chain connects TRBV12-3 or TRBV12-4 to TRBJ1-2, with D possibly being TRBD1 (6 bases). This CDR3 spans 13 amino acids. Trimming shortened V by 6 bases and J by 8 bases, and 16 bases separated the two germline ends.

About this clonotype: The likely explanation is a read error, given a far larger clone one base away. The CDR3, as DNA: TGTGCCAGCAGCATTATGCAGGGGTGGGAAGGGACCCAGTACTTC. Translating gives CASSIMQGWEGTQYF. The J gene is TRBJ2-7, the V gene TRBV7-2; maybe TRBD1 (6 bases). The end of the DNA aligns better with TRBJ2-5, so the J call may be wrong. The CDR3 has 15 residues. Looked up from germline, CDR1 is SGHTA and CDR2 is FQGNSA.

The chain has TRBV6-1 and TRBJ1-6; D is undetermined. The V end lost 1 base, the J end lost 10 bases, and 8 bases lay between the germline ends. Germline V gene sequence: CDR1 MNHNS, CDR2 SASEGT. This CDR3 has 13 amino acids. The CDR3 bases are TGTGCCAGCAGTGAAGAAGTTGGATCACCCCTCCACTTT. Amino acids: CASSEEVGSPLHF.

The rearrangement joins TRBV19 to TRBJ1-5, with a tentative D call TRBD1 (6 bases). This CDR3 region has 16 residues. V lost 5 bases and J 1 base, leaving 15 bases between the germline ends. The germline gives CDR1 LNHDA, CDR2 SQIVND (reference sequence). The CDR3 region is CASSALGQGSNQPQHF. The DNA for the CDR3 is TGTGCCAGTAGTGCCCTCGGGCAGGGGAGCAATCAGCCCCAGCATTTT.

This clonotype was seen many times. The chain recombines TRBV12-5 with TRBJ2-5, with 9 bases matching TRBD1. This CDR3 contains 15 residues. The J segment lost 4 bases and the V segment lost 1 base, leaving 4 bases of the junction unmatched. The V gene's germline CDR1 is LGHNT and CDR2 FRNRAP. The CDR3 nucleotides read TGTGCTAGTGGTTTGGGCTTGACAGGGGGAGAGACCCAGTACTTC. Amino acid sequence: CASGLGLTGGETQYF. The complete variable domain, with remaining parts taken from reference TRBV12-5 and TRBJ2-5, reads DARVTQTPRHKVTEMGQEVTMRCQPILGHNTVFWYRQTMMQGLELLAYFRNRAPLDDSGMPKDRFSAEMPDATLATLKIQPSEPRDSAVYFCASGLGLTGGETQYFGPGTRLLVL.

V usage is TRBV5-1 and J usage is TRBJ1-1, with TRBD1 matching over 8 bases. The ends lost 3 bases at V and 4 bases at J; junction bases unmatched: 11. CDR1 SGHRS and CDR2 YFSETQ come from the germline V gene. This CDR3 is built from 16 residues. CDR3 DNA: TGCGCCAGCAGCTCCTGGACAGGGCCCCCCCCCACTGAAGCTTTCTTT. It is translated as CASSSWTGPPPTEAFF.

At least ten counts were recorded for this clonotype. The V call is TRBV7-3, the J call TRBJ2-1; TRBD2 aligns across 14 bases. V shed 4 bases, J shed 7 bases, and the junction held 6 bases outside the gene matches. CDR3 size: 16 residues. The V gene's germline CDR1 is SGHTA and CDR2 FQGTGA. The CDR3 nucleotides are TGTGCCAGCAGCTCTTCAGGGACTAGCGGGAGAAATGAGCAGTTCTTC. As protein: CASSSSGTSGRNEQFF.

Ten or more counts support this clonotype. The chain couples TRBV30 to TRBJ1-3, with a possible D match to TRBD1 (6 bases). The germline V gene encodes CDR1 GTSNPN and CDR2 SVGIG (reference sequence). Trimming left V 3 bases short and J 2 bases short, with 8 bases between. The CDR3 is made up of 13 amino acids. CDR3 loop: CAWRGGAGNTIYF. The CDR3 DNA reads TGTGCCTGGAGAGGGGGAGCTGGAAACACCATATATTTT.

This clonotype has ten or more counts. The chain combines TRBV6-1 with TRBJ2-7; D is unresolved. Looked up from germline, CDR1 is MNHNS and CDR2 is SASEGT. V was cut by 8 bases and J by 0 bases, with 14 bases left in between. The CDR3 runs to 14 residues. The CDR3 protein is CASLDTSSSYEQYF. The CDR3 DNA reads TGTGCCAGCTTAGACACTTCGAGCTCCTACGAGCAGTACTTC.

This clonotype was picked up many times. V and J are TRBV5-1 and TRBJ2-7; 7 nucleotides align to TRBD1. Trimming removed 4 bases from V and 3 bases from J; junction bases left unmatched: 10. The V gene's germline CDR1 is SGHRS and CDR2 YFSETQ. The CDR3 has 15 residues. The CDR3 DNA is TGCGCCAGCAGCCCGTTGGGGGACAGTTACTACGAGCAGTACTTC. This encodes CASSPLGDSYYEQYF.

This clonotype turned up a few times. The chain is built from TRBV28 and TRBJ1-5; D not resolved. The germline gives CDR1 MDHEN, CDR2 SYDVKM. This CDR3 is built from 15 residues. Trimming took off 6 bases at V and 4 bases at J, with 16 bases between the two ends. This CDR3 reads CASSRQDRNNQPQHF. Here the CDR3 DNA reads TGTGCCAGCAGCAGACAAGACCGAAATAATCAGCCCCAGCATTTT. The full variable domain, rest sourced from reference TRBV28 and TRBJ1-5, is DVKVTQSSRYLVKRTGEKVFLECVQDMDHENMFWYRQDPGLGLRLIYFSYDVKMKEKGDIPEGYSVSREKKERFSLILESASTNQTSMYLCASSRQDRNNQPQHFGDGTRLSIL.

The sample holds a few counts of this clonotype. The rearrangement links TRBV4-1 to TRBJ2-3, with D perhaps TRBD2 (6 bases). V dropped 0 bases and J dropped 3 bases, with 16 bases sitting between them. Per germline, CDR1 MGHRA and CDR2 YSYEKL. The CDR3 sequence is 17 residues long. The CDR3 loop reads CASSQDQGGISTDTQYF. The CDR3 bases are TGCGCCAGCAGCCAAGATCAGGGCGGGATTAGTACAGATACGCAGTATTTT.

This clonotype came up many times. The gene calls are TRBV11-2 and TRBJ2-7, with 14 bases fitting TRBD2. With 4 bases clipped from V and 4 bases from J, the junction kept 3 bases outside the gene matches. CDR3 length: 15 residues. The V gene's germline CDR1 is SGHAT and CDR2 FQNNGV. The CDR3 is CASSSGTSGGYEQYF. In DNA form, the CDR3 reads TGTGCCAGCAGCTCAGGGACTAGCGGGGGTTACGAGCAGTACTTC.

This clonotype was observed many times. The rearrangement uses TRBV10-3 and TRBJ1-2; 7 bases line up with TRBD1. CDR3 length: 13 amino acids. V gave up 6 bases and J gave up 8 bases; unmatched junction bases: 9. The germline V gene has CDR1 ENHRY and CDR2 SYGVKD. The CDR3 region is CAISTDRVGGYTF. CDR3 DNA sequence: TGTGCCATCAGCACTGACAGGGTGGGAGGCTACACCTTC.

Remarks on this clonotype: The CDR3 carries no conserved terminal phenylalanine or tryptophan, so it likely arises from a read error. The rearrangement uses TRBV18 and TRBJ1-2; D may be TRBD1 (5 bases). Trimming took 0 bases from V and 0 from J, leaving 11 bases between them. From germline, CDR1 is KGHSH and CDR2 LQKENI. This CDR3 has 16 residues. CDR3 DNA: TGTGCCAGCTCACCACCAAGGGCAGGGCCTAACTATGGCTACACCTCC. Translating gives CASSPPRAGPNYGYTS.

The chain recombines TRBV6-5 with TRBJ1-1, with TRBD1 identical over 8 bases. V shed 0 bases, J shed 4 bases, and the junction held 13 bases outside the gene matches. This CDR3 is 18 amino acids long. Looked up from germline, CDR1 is MNHEY and CDR2 is SVGAGI. CDR3 in DNA: TGTGCCAGCAGTTACTCGAGAGTCGCGGACAGGGTTGTCACTGAAGCTTTCTTT. Encoded protein: CASSYSRVADRVVTEAFF.